The rows below give T cell receptor beta chains drawn from one sample of a study of liver allograft versus peripheral blood T cells. TCRdb reprocessed the reads via MiXCR and lists one record per CDR3 protein. This repertoire shows just under 8,500 distinct CDR3 sequences, roughly 17% found once; its top ten account for under 6%. These receptors originate from a human patient who had a liver transplant. The graft donor may be the source of some T cells. Both conserved end residues are part of each CDR3. The D gene is left open where the match is weak. Size is omitted from some rows. Given values are once, few, many or a class for expanded clones.

CDR3 DNA,CDR3 protein,D gene,clone size,J gene,V gene
TGTGCCAGCAGCTTAGAGAGATTGTTAGCTGGCACAGATACGCAGTATTTT,CASSLERLLAGTDTQYF,.,.,TRBJ2-3,TRBV7-9
TGTGCCAGCAGCTTATTTGATTACAATGAGCAGTTCTTC,CASSLFDYNEQFF,.,.,TRBJ2-1,TRBV11-2
TGCAGCGTTGTCCCTCGTGGGACAGGGACAGATACGCAGTATTTT,CSVVPRGTGTDTQYF,TRBD1,medium-sized,TRBJ2-3,TRBV29-1
TGTGCCTGGAGCGGGCCCGGGAGGGAGACCCAGTACTTC,CAWSGPGRETQYF,TRBD2,.,TRBJ2-5,TRBV30
TGCAGTGCTAGAGGGGTAGCGGGAAACTACGAGCAGTACTTC,CSARGVAGNYEQYF,TRBD2,.,TRBJ2-7,TRBV20-1
TGTGCCACCAGTGGCCTGACAGGAGACAATGAGCAGTTCTTC,CATSGLTGDNEQFF,.,many,TRBJ2-1,TRBV24-1
TGTGCCAGCTCACCGTGGGCCCCTGCGCTAGTGAACACTGAAGCTTTCTTT,CASSPWAPALVNTEAFF,.,many,TRBJ1-1,TRBV18
TGTGCCAGCAGCCCGCGGCCCTACGAGCAGTACTTC,CASSPRPYEQYF,.,many,TRBJ2-7,TRBV12-3/TRBV12-4
TGTGCCAGCAGTTTAGTGGACAGAAAAGCTTTCTTT,CASSLVDRKAFF,.,.,TRBJ1-1,TRBV12-3/TRBV12-4
TGTGCCAGCAGCGGCACAGGGGGCACTGAAGCTTTCTTT,CASSGTGGTEAFF,TRBD1,.,TRBJ1-1,TRBV7-2
TGCAGTGCTAGAATGACAGGCAGGGTTAGTGGCTACACCTTC,CSARMTGRVSGYTF,.,medium-sized,TRBJ1-2,TRBV20-1
TGTGCCAGCAGCTACAGGGGGCCTAATTCACCCCTCCACTTT,CASSYRGPNSPLHF,TRBD1,.,TRBJ1-6,TRBV3-1
TGTGCCAGCAGCGTAGGGGTAGCCATGAACACTGAAGCTTTCTTT,CASSVGVAMNTEAFF,.,many,TRBJ1-1,TRBV9
TGTGCCAGCAGTTTCGGCACAGGAAACACCATATATTTT,CASSFGTGNTIYF,.,medium-sized,TRBJ1-3,TRBV28
TGCAGTGCTAGACTCCCCATAGCGGGAGTAGAGACCCAGTACTTC,CSARLPIAGVETQYF,TRBD2,few,TRBJ2-5,TRBV20-1
TGTGCCTGGAGAGGGTTGGGGGACAGGCCGACGGAAAAACTGTTTTTT,CAWRGLGDRPTEKLFF,TRBD1,medium-sized,TRBJ1-4,TRBV30
TGTGCCATCAGTCAGTGGGGGGACACTGAAGCTTTCTTT,CAISQWGDTEAFF,.,many,TRBJ1-1,TRBV10-3
TGTGCCAGCAGCACTGGGAGCAATCAGCCCCAGCATTTT,CASSTGSNQPQHF,.,medium-sized,TRBJ1-5,TRBV6-6
TGTGCCAGCAGTGAGAGCAGGGTGGGTGGCTACACCTTC,CASSESRVGGYTF,.,once,TRBJ1-2,TRBV2
TGTGCCAGTACCCTATCTGGAAACACCATATATTTT,CASTLSGNTIYF,.,medium-sized,TRBJ1-3,TRBV19
TGTGCCAGCAGTTACCTTTCCGGGACTAGCGTACTCAATGAGCAGTTCTTC,CASSYLSGTSVLNEQFF,TRBD2,medium-sized,TRBJ2-1,TRBV6-6
TGTGCCAGCAGCTTTACAGGGGGCCGGGAGACCCAGTACTTC,CASSFTGGRETQYF,TRBD1,few,TRBJ2-5,TRBV14
TGTGCCAGCAGTTGGTACTCTGGGGCCAACGTCCTGACTTTC,CASSWYSGANVLTF,.,medium-sized,TRBJ2-6,TRBV28
TGTGCGGGTGGAGGGGGTGCTTTTGGCTACACCTTC,CAGGGGAFGYTF,.,few,TRBJ1-2,TRBV11-2
TGCAAAGGAGAATCCGGGACAATGAACACTGAAGCTTTCTTT,CKGESGTMNTEAFF,.,.,TRBJ1-1,TRBV20-1
TGTGCCAGCAGTTCTCAGGCCTACGAGCAGTACTTC,CASSSQAYEQYF,.,few,TRBJ2-7,TRBV27
TGTGCCAGCAACCCGACTAGCGGGAGGGCCGGCCAAGAGACCCAGTACTTC,CASNPTSGRAGQETQYF,TRBD2,few,TRBJ2-5,TRBV28
TGCAGTGCTAGCCCGGGACAGGGATTGCGGGAACTGTTTTTT,CSASPGQGLRELFF,TRBD1,.,TRBJ1-4,TRBV20-1
TGTGCCAGCAGTCCGGGGGGTTACACCTTC,CASSPGGYTF,.,.,TRBJ1-2,TRBV6-5
TGTGCCAGTGTTCGGCTCCCAGGGTTTGATCAGCCCCAGCATTTT,CASVRLPGFDQPQHF,.,medium-sized,TRBJ1-5,TRBV19
TGTGCCAGCAGTTACAGTGCCCTGGGACAGGGTGGTTATTCACCCCTCCACTTT,CASSYSALGQGGYSPLHF,TRBD1,medium-sized,TRBJ1-6,TRBV6-5
TGTGCCAGCAGTTCTCAGGGGGCGCCGATCTCCGGGGAGCTGTTTTTT,CASSSQGAPISGELFF,TRBD1,many,TRBJ2-2,TRBV28
TGTGCCAGTAGTCCCGGACAGGGAGGCTATGGCTACACCTTC,CASSPGQGGYGYTF,TRBD1,medium-sized,TRBJ1-2,TRBV19
TGTGCCAGCAGGTCGGGGGGGCCTGAAGCTTTCTTT,CASRSGGPEAFF,.,few,TRBJ1-1,TRBV28
TGCAGTGCTAGGGGGACAGGGGATCGGCAGTACTTC,CSARGTGDRQYF,TRBD1,many,TRBJ2-7,TRBV20-1
TGTGCCAGCAGACCAACAGGGGGCTCCTCTAATGAAAAACTGTTTTTT,CASRPTGGSSNEKLFF,TRBD1,medium-sized,TRBJ1-4,TRBV28
TGTGCCAGCAGCTTGTACTCTGATGAAAAACTGTTTTTT,CASSLYSDEKLFF,.,many,TRBJ1-4,TRBV5-6
TGTGCCAGCAGTTACGGGGTCGGGGGGCTGAATGGCTACACCTTC,CASSYGVGGLNGYTF,.,medium-sized,TRBJ1-2,TRBV6-6
TGTGCCAGCAGTGAGCAAAAAAATGAAAAACTGTTTTTT,CASSEQKNEKLFF,.,.,TRBJ1-4,TRBV2
TGTGCCAGCAGTGCACAGAGGGCTGGGGCCAACGTCCTGACTTTC,CASSAQRAGANVLTF,.,medium-sized,TRBJ2-6,TRBV9
TGTGCCAGCAGTTACGCCCACACAGATACGCAGTATTTT,CASSYAHTDTQYF,.,medium-sized,TRBJ2-3,TRBV6-6
TGTGCCAGCAGCGATGGCTTTGGGGTAGCTTACAATGAGCAGTTCTTC,CASSDGFGVAYNEQFF,.,.,TRBJ2-1,TRBV2
TGTGCCACCAGTGAGACAGGGGGCGCGCACACCGGGGAGCTGTTTTTT,CATSETGGAHTGELFF,TRBD1,medium-sized,TRBJ2-2,TRBV24-1
TGTGCCAGCAGCTTGGGGGCAGGGGGCGCGTCAACTTTCTTT,CASSLGAGGASTFF,TRBD1,many,TRBJ1-1,TRBV7-2
TGTGCCAGCAGCGTAGCCCCGGCAGAAGAGACCCAGTACTTC,CASSVAPAEETQYF,.,.,TRBJ2-5,TRBV9
TGTGCCAGCAGTTGCCATCGGACAGTCTCTGGAAACACCATATATTTT,CASSCHRTVSGNTIYF,.,medium-sized,TRBJ1-3,TRBV6-7
TGTGCCAGCAGTTTATCCGACCGTAAGGGGGCCAACGTCCTGACTTTC,CASSLSDRKGANVLTF,.,medium-sized,TRBJ2-6,TRBV27
TGTGCCAGCACCATTGTCCGAGCTAACTATGGCTACACCTTC,CASTIVRANYGYTF,.,.,TRBJ1-2,TRBV7-9
TGCAGTGCTAGAGATATGGGGGCCCCGTCCAGCTCCTACAATGAGCAGTTCTTC,CSARDMGAPSSSYNEQFF,.,many,TRBJ2-1,TRBV20-1
TGCAGTGCTAGAGTGAAACTAGCGGGAACTTACAATGAGCAGTTCTTC,CSARVKLAGTYNEQFF,TRBD2,many,TRBJ2-1,TRBV20-1
TGCGCCAGCAGCTTGGCATTAGCGGGGATGCACGAGCAGTACTTC,CASSLALAGMHEQYF,TRBD2,few,TRBJ2-7,TRBV5-1
TGCGCCAGCAGCTTGGTAGTCCGGGACAGGGTGGGACATATAGTTGAAGCTTTCTTT,CASSLVVRDRVGHIVEAFF,TRBD1,few,TRBJ1-1,TRBV5-1
TGTGCCAGCAGCTTAGTATTGCAGGCCAGCGCTGGCTACACCTTC,CASSLVLQASAGYTF,.,.,TRBJ1-2,TRBV5-6
TGCAGCGTCGGAAGGGATAGCAATCAGCCCCAGCATTTT,CSVGRDSNQPQHF,.,medium-sized,TRBJ1-5,TRBV29-1
TGTGCCAGTAGTATCCCCGGCAGTGACTATGGCTACACCTTC,CASSIPGSDYGYTF,.,medium-sized,TRBJ1-2,TRBV19
TGTGCCAGCAGTTACTCGGTCTCGGGAAAAACTGAAGCTTTCTTT,CASSYSVSGKTEAFF,.,few,TRBJ1-1,TRBV6-5
TGTGCCAGCAGTCCGATTAGCGGGATAGCGGGAACCGGGGAGCTGTTTTTT,CASSPISGIAGTGELFF,TRBD2,few,TRBJ2-2,TRBV27
TGTGCCAGCATAGCCGGGACAGGGGAATACGAGCAGTACTTC,CASIAGTGEYEQYF,TRBD1,.,TRBJ2-7,TRBV7-9